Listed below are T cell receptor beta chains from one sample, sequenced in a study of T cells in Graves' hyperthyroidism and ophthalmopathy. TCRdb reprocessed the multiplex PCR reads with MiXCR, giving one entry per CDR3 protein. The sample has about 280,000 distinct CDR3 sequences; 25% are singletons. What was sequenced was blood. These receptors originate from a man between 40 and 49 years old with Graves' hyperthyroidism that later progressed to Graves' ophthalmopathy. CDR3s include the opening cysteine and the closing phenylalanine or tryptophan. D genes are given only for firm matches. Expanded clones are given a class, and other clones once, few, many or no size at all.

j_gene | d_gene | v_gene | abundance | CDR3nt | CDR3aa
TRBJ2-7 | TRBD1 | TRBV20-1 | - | TGCAGTGCTAGAGGAGACAGGGACTCCTACGAGCAGTACTTC | CSARGDRDSYEQYF
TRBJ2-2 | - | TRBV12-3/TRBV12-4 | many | TGTGCCAGCAGTCCGACCACGGCGGTCACCGGGGAGCTGTTTTTT | CASSPTTAVTGELFF
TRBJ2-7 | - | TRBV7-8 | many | TGTGCCAGCAGCTTCGGCAGGGGTCCCACCTACGAGCAGTACTTC | CASSFGRGPTYEQYF
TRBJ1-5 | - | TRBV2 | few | TGTGCCAGCACCTTGGGGGGTCGGCCCAATCAGCCCCAGCATTTT | CASTLGGRPNQPQHF
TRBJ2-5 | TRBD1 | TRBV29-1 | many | TGCAGCGTTGACAGGGGGAAAGAGACCCAGTACTTC | CSVDRGKETQYF
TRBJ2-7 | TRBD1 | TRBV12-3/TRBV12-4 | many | TGTGCCAGCAGTCACCGGGACAGGGGGAGCGAGCAGTACTTC | CASSHRDRGSEQYF
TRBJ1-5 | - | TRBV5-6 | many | TGTGCCAGCAGCTTCTCACACGACCCGGATAGCAATCAGCCCCAGCATTTT | CASSFSHDPDSNQPQHF
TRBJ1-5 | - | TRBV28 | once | TGTGCCAGCAGTCCCCAGGGGTTGGGAGATCAGCCCCAGCATTTT | CASSPQGLGDQPQHF
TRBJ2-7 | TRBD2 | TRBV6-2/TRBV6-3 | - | TGTGCCAGCAGTTATTATGCGGGAGAGTACGAGCAGTACTTC | CASSYYAGEYEQYF
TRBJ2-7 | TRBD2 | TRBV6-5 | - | TGTGCCAGCAGTTACGGTGTCGGGGGGGGTTACGAGCAGTACTTC | CASSYGVGGGYEQYF
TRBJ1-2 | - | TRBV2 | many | TGTGCCAGCAGCCGGGACGGCGGGTATGGCTACACCTTC | CASSRDGGYGYTF
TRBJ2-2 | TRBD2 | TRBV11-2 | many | TGTGCCAGCAGGCCTAGCGGGAGCGGCCGGGAGCTGTTTTTT | CASRPSGSGRELFF
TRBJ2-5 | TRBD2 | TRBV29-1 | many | TGCAGCGTTGACTCGCGGGAGGGAAAGGAGACCCAGTACTTC | CSVDSREGKETQYF